This T cell receptor beta chain was captured in a study of T-cell reconstitution after alpha-beta-depleted transplantation in children. General study points: It was surviving recipient T cells and thymic progenitors that gave some patients high TCRbeta diversity at day 60.

A TCRbeta library incorporating unique molecular identifiers was prepared. From the PCR reads, TCRdb called clonotypes with MiXCR, one entry per CDR3 protein. The table includes about 150,000 distinct CDR3 sequences, around 10% detected once. In this sample, this clonotype turned up many times. As yet, its antigen is unknown. This CDR3 has 15 amino acids. The germline V gene has CDR1 GTSNPN and CDR2 SVGIG (reference sequence). V lost 2 bases and J lost 5, with 16 bases in between. The sequence was collected from a boy younger than 10 with acute myeloid leukemia, due to receive a stem cell transplant. The sample in question was PBMCs, obtained before TCRalphabeta/CD19-depleted stem cell transplant. The J gene is TRBJ2-1, the V gene TRBV30, with unresolved D. In nucleotides, the CDR3 is TGTGCCTGGAGTAGGCTCGAGGCAGTGGACAATGAGCAGTTCTTC. This translates into CAWSRLEAVDNEQFF.